These 3 T cell receptor beta chains were all obtained from the same sample, sequenced in a study of blood T cell repertoires in COVID-19. Method: immunoSEQ multiplex PCR; TCRdb's copy keeps in-frame clones and lacks some. The profile shows 400,000 to 550,000 clones, around 89% of them singletons. The specimen sequenced was peripheral blood. These receptors all come from a woman aged 25-40 years with acute or convalescent COVID-19.

This rearrangement joins TRBV7-8 to TRBJ1-2; 8 bases match TRBD1. Germline V gene data show CDR1 as SGHVS and CDR2 as FQNEAQ. J was trimmed by 4 bases and V by 4 bases; bases with no gene match: 11. The length of the CDR3 is 16 residues. CDR3 DNA: TGTGCCAGCAGCTCTTCAGGGGGCGCGGCGGGCTATGGCTACACCTTC. It yields the protein CASSSSGGAAGYGYTF.

J is TRBJ1-1 and V is TRBV3-1 (or the pseudogene TRBV3-2); the D gene is possibly TRBD1 (5 bases). Trimming removed 7 bases at V and 4 bases at J, with 13 bases between. Germline V lookup: CDR1 LGHDT, CDR2 YNNKEL (reference sequence). This CDR3 contains 13 residues. CDR3: CASNLQGTTEAFF. The CDR3 coding sequence is TGTGCCAGCAATCTTCAGGGTACCACTGAAGCTTTCTTT.

This chain links TRBV30 with TRBJ2-2; possibly TRBD2 for D (5 bases). The CDR3 spans 14 residues. The germline V gene has CDR1 GTSNPN and CDR2 SVGIG (reference sequence). Trimming took off 3 bases at V and 1 base at J, with 9 bases between the two ends. The CDR3: CAWRAGGNTGELFF. The CDR3 DNA sequence: TGTGCCTGGAGGGCGGGCGGGAACACCGGGGAGCTGTTTTTT.